The clone carrying this T cell receptor beta chain appeared a single time. J was trimmed by 0 bases and V by 4 bases; bases with no gene match: 8. The CDR3 runs 16 residues. Germline V CDR1 and CDR2: LGHDT, YNNKEL (reference sequence). Authors' data handling: Amplification of reference gene primers provided the estimated nucleated cell counts. Using immunoSEQ multiplex PCR, the repertoire was profiled, and TCRdb retains in-frame clones only, with some absent. Clone size and V and J calls were adopted from that table, with D and trimming inferred from the DNA. The sample lists 200,000 to 300,000 clones, 85% to 90% occurring once. The record originates from a study of blood T cell repertoires in COVID-19. Study summary: The origin of the acute and convalescent COVID-19 samples was the United States, Italy and Spain. In each case, the material was cDNA or gDNA derived from T cells, B-cell-depleted T cells, or PBMCs.

Sequenced input: PBMCs or T cells enriched from blood (not recorded which). This chain connects TRBV3-1 (or the pseudogene TRBV3-2) to TRBJ2-7, with TRBD1 matching over 8 bases. The clonotype was recovered from a man between 40 and 49 years old who had recovered from COVID-19. Written as DNA, the CDR3 is TGTGCCAGCAGCCGAGAGACAGGGGAAAGCTCCTACGAGCAGTACTTC. Its protein product is CASSRETGESSYEQYF.